This T cell receptor beta chain was sequenced during a study of regulatory T cells in long-lasting Graves disease. Background on the study: The study enrolled newly diagnosed Graves' patients on antithyroid drugs under 3 months.

Study findings and constraints: Among the persistent patients, 2,500 to 3,000 public clonotypes were shared, more than the 950 to 1,000 shared among new patients. Repertoires from persistent disease leaned toward TRBV28, TRBJ1-2 and TRBJ2-5.

Germline V CDR1 and CDR2: MNHEY, SVGEGT. V gave up 1 base and J gave up 1 base; unmatched junction bases: 0. The CDR3 extends over 15 amino acids. Time point reported: newly diagnosed GD, antithyroid drugs for less than 3 months. Making the TCR library involved RNA that had been extracted from PBMCs. An endocrinology unit in Xi'an, China, supplied the patients. TCR beta libraries were built with iRepertoire HTBI primers and Arm-PCR of CDR3 regions. TCRdb reanalysed the multiplex PCR reads using MiXCR and keeps one entry per CDR3 protein. This table holds about 500,000 distinct CDR3 sequences, about 11% found once. This clonotype was picked up a small number of times. Its antigen is not identified. This same sample was also taken into another study, of T cells in Graves' hyperthyroidism and ophthalmopathy.

Source: peripheral blood mononuclear cells (PBMCs), taken at new diagnosis, from a patient treated with antithyroid drugs. The clonotype originates from a woman aged 25-40 years with Graves disease. The V call is TRBV6-2 or TRBV6-3, the J call TRBJ2-1; TRBD1 matches at 8 bases. Here the CDR3 DNA reads TGTGCCAGCAGTTACTGGACAGGGTCCTACAATGAGCAGTTCTTC. Amino acids: CASSYWTGSYNEQFF.